A single sample gave rise to the 20 T cell receptor beta chains below, sequenced in a study of T-cell reconstitution after alpha-beta-depleted transplantation in children (dated by TCRdb to 2016 to 2017). The sample's treatment or condition, from its label and the paper: allogeneic hematopoietic cell transplantation with graft depleted of TCRalphabeta T cells and CD19 B cells. Library construction relied on PCR. TCRdb records Illumina HiSeq 2500 as the sequencer. TCR libraries were prepared with molecular barcoding, using unique molecular identifiers to normalize TCRbeta repertoire quantification. The public reads were quality trimmed at Q25 with fastp and then assembled into clones with MiXCR by TCRdb, keeping productive beta chains. Rows are unified per CDR3 protein, each entry keeping the most common DNA and genes. Recorded for this sample are about 440,000 distinct CDR3 sequences; about 40% of them occurred a single time. Under 35% of the sample rests with the top ten.

The source material was PBMCs, sampled before TCRalphabeta/CD19-depleted stem cell transplant. All receptors come from a girl aged 2-10 years with aplastic anemia, due to receive a stem cell transplant.

This clonotype was seen more than once but under ten times. The chain has TRBV28 and TRBJ2-5, with 9 bases identical to TRBD2. J lost 5 bases, V lost 7 bases, and 8 bases had no gene match. From germline, CDR1 is MDHEN and CDR2 SYDVKM. The CDR3 is made up of 14 amino acids. In DNA, the CDR3 is TGTGCCAGCATGCTCGCGGGAGGGTCGGAGACCCAGTACTTC. It yields the protein CASMLAGGSETQYF.

This clonotype was recorded at least ten times. The chain links TRBV20-1 to TRBJ2-3, with D possibly TRBD1 on 5 matching bases. The CDR3 contains 15 residues. Germline CDR1 and CDR2: DFQATT and SNEGSKA (reference sequence). V shed 0 bases and J shed 1 base, with 11 bases lying between them. The CDR3 reads CSARDRARGTDTQYF. DNA for the CDR3: TGCAGTGCTAGAGATCGAGCCAGGGGCACAGATACGCAGTATTTT.

The chain uses TRBV29-1 and TRBJ1-1; D ambiguous. With 5 bases removed from V and 1 base from J, the gap between germline ends came to 11 bases. Germline V gene lookup returns CDR1 SQVTM and CDR2 ANQGSEA. The CDR3 has 13 residues. CDR3 nucleotides: TGCAGCGTTTCCGCTAGCCCGAACACTGAAGCTTTCTTT. This translates into CSVSASPNTEAFF.

The V gene is TRBV20-1, the J gene TRBJ2-3, with D possibly TRBD2 on 6 matching bases. Trimming removed 0 bases from V and 6 bases from J, with 19 bases in between. In germline, CDR1 is DFQATT, CDR2 SNEGSKA (reference sequence). This CDR3 is 16 amino acids long. Here the CDR3 reads CSARDFWEDRPDTQYF. CDR3 nucleotides: TGCAGTGCTAGAGATTTTTGGGAGGATCGTCCTGATACGCAGTATTTT.

This sequence joins TRBV2 and TRBJ2-5; 16 bases align to TRBD2. V was clipped by 2 bases and J by 2 bases; unmatched bases: 8. CDR3 length: 19 amino acids. CDR1 SNHLY and CDR2 FYNNEI come from the germline V gene. The CDR3 DNA sequence: TGTGCCAGCAGTGAACCAACGGGGACTAGCGGGAGGGTTCAAGAGACCCAGTACTTC. Translated: CASSEPTGTSGRVQETQYF.

The rearrangement links TRBV20-1 to TRBJ2-7; D not certain. V gave up 5 bases and J gave up 2 bases, with 13 bases separating them. Germline V gene data show CDR1 as DFQATT and CDR2 as SNEGSKA (reference sequence). CDR3 length: 13 amino acids. The chain's CDR3 is CSAEIPDPYEQYF. The CDR3 bases are TGCAGTGCTGAGATTCCGGATCCCTACGAGCAGTACTTC.

In its sample, this clonotype was seen a few times. The CDR3 is CASSLMGRGNTIYF. The CDR3 nucleotides are TGTGCCAGCAGTTTAATGGGGAGGGGAAACACCATATATTTT. The chain carries TRBV28 and TRBJ1-3; D is unresolved. The CDR3 runs 14 residues. Per germline, CDR1 MDHEN and CDR2 SYDVKM. Between the trimmed V and J ends, which lost 2 bases and 4 bases, there was a span of 9 bases.

This clonotype was seen only a few times. The chain couples TRBV20-1 to TRBJ1-1; D gene unclear. Trimming took 0 bases from V and 4 from J, leaving 15 bases between them. The CDR3 is 15 amino acids. Germline V lookup: CDR1 DFQATT, CDR2 SNEGSKA (reference sequence). CDR3 DNA sequence: TGCAGTGCTAGAGATCGGCGGAAACAGCGCACTGAAGCTTTCTTT. It is translated as CSARDRRKQRTEAFF.

This rearrangement joins TRBV6-5 to TRBJ1-3; D is perhaps TRBD1 (5 bases). The CDR3 runs 14 residues. Between the trimmed V and J ends, which lost 0 bases and 2 bases, there was a span of 5 bases. Germline V CDR1 and CDR2: MNHEY, SVGAGI. The DNA of the CDR3 is TGTGCCAGCAGTTACTCGACAGCTGGAAACACCATATATTTT. Protein sequence: CASSYSTAGNTIYF.

This clonotype was seen a handful of times. J is TRBJ2-7 and V is TRBV7-9, with TRBD1 matching over 7 bases. The CDR3 is 13 amino acids. The V segment lost 5 bases and the J segment 5 bases; nucleotides outside the gene matches: 6. Germline CDR1 reads SEHNR; CDR2 reads FQNEAQ (reference sequence). In nucleotides, the CDR3 is TGTGCCAGCAGCGCCGGGACAGCGGACGAGCAGTACTTC. Translating it yields CASSAGTADEQYF. Using reference TRBV7-9 and TRBJ2-7 for the parts outside the CDR3, the full variable domain is DTGVSQNPRHKITKRGQNVTFRCDPISEHNRLYWYRQTLGQGPEFLTYFQNEAQLEKSRLLSDRFSAERPKGSFSTLEIQRTEQGDSAMYLCASSAGTADEQYFGPGTRLTVT.

This clonotype was observed many times. The rearrangement links TRBV18 to TRBJ2-6, with TRBD1 identical over 7 bases. V lost 0 bases, J lost 0 bases, and 2 bases stayed unmatched. The CDR3 is 17 residues long. Germline V lookup: CDR1 KGHSH, CDR2 LQKENI. The CDR3 loop reads CASSPPTGISGANVLTF. The CDR3 DNA reads TGTGCCAGCTCACCACCGACAGGGATCTCTGGGGCCAACGTCCTGACTTTC.

This CDR3 is CASRLPDAGYTF. The CDR3 nucleotides are TGTGCCAGCAGACTCCCGGATGCGGGCTACACCTTC. This sequence joins TRBV7-2 and TRBJ1-2; D unresolved. There are 12 residues in the CDR3. Per germline, CDR1 SGHTA and CDR2 FQGNSA. V lost 6 bases, J lost 8 bases, and 13 bases lay in between.

With respect to this clonotype: One base away lies a much larger clone, so this may be a sequencing read error. This chain links TRBV15 with TRBJ2-5; D uncertain. The CDR3 sequence is 15 residues long. The germline CDR1 and CDR2 sequences are LNHNV and YYDKDF (reference sequence). V was clipped by 3 bases and J by 8 bases, with 19 bases between them. In nucleotides, the CDR3 is TGTGCCACCAGCAGCTTTAACAGTTCGAGAGACACCCAGTACTTC. Residues: CATSSFNSSRDTQYF.

This clonotype was counted ten times or more. The genes are TRBV20-1 and TRBJ2-3; D might be TRBD1 or TRBD2, each matching 7 bases. The CDR3 covers 13 residues. V was trimmed by 5 bases and J by 5 bases, leaving 14 bases between them. Germline loops: CDR1 DFQATT, CDR2 SNEGSKA (reference sequence). CDR3 sequence: CSAPQGGVDTQYF. The CDR3 DNA follows: TGCAGTGCTCCCCAGGGGGGGGTAGATACGCAGTATTTT.

This rearrangement joins TRBV7-2 to TRBJ2-3, with 8 bases lining up with TRBD1. Germline CDR1 is SGHTA and CDR2 is FQGNSA. Trimming at V came to 5 bases and at J to 0 bases, leaving 10 bases not matched to a gene. The CDR3 spans 17 residues. The CDR3 DNA reads as TGTGCCAGCAGCCTGCTCCGGACAGGGAGTAGCACAGATACGCAGTATTTT. It translates to CASSLLRTGSSTDTQYF. The full variable domain, in which reference TRBV7-2 and TRBJ2-3 provide the parts outside the CDR3, is GAGVSQSPSNKVTEKGKDVELRCDPISGHTALYWYRQSLGQGLEFLIYFQGNSAPDKSGLPSDRFSAERTGGSVSTLTIQRTQQEDSAVYLCASSLLRTGSSTDTQYFGPGTRLTVL.

The chain combines TRBV9 with TRBJ2-7; TRBD2 matches 8 bases. The CDR3 runs to 15 residues. J gave up 5 bases and V 4 bases, and 11 bases lay outside the gene matches. Per the germline V gene, CDR1 is SGDLS and CDR2 is YYNGEE. DNA of the CDR3: TGTGCCAGCAGCACTCGGGGACTAGTTCTGGACGAGCAGTACTTC. This codes for CASSTRGLVLDEQYF.

Many counts were recorded for this clonotype. This rearrangement joins TRBV30 to TRBJ1-5; TRBD1 might be the D (5 bases). Per the germline V gene, CDR1 is GTSNPN and CDR2 is SVGIG (reference sequence). Trimming cost V 2 bases and J 3 bases, with 8 bases left between them. The CDR3 has 13 amino acids. CDR3 protein: CAWSWDLNQPQHF. CDR3 nucleotides: TGTGCCTGGAGTTGGGACCTCAATCAGCCCCAGCATTTT.

CDR3 sequence: CSAREGAGSTDTQYF. CDR3 nucleotides: TGCAGTGCTAGGGAAGGGGCTGGGAGTACAGATACGCAGTATTTT. V usage is TRBV20-1 and J usage is TRBJ2-3; D might be TRBD1 or TRBD2, each matching 5 bases. Per germline, CDR1 DFQATT and CDR2 SNEGSKA (reference sequence). The CDR3 spans 15 residues. V lost 3 bases to trimming and J lost 3 bases, with 16 bases between them.

The chain is built from TRBV10-3 and TRBJ2-5, with D possibly matching TRBD2 (6 bases). The CDR3 extends over 13 amino acids. Trimming removed 8 bases at V and 4 bases at J, with 14 bases between. CDR1 and CDR2 from the germline V gene are ENHRY and SYGVKD. CDR3 coding DNA: TGTGCCATCGGGACGGGAGTAAGAGAGACCCAGTACTTC. Translation gives CAIGTGVRETQYF.

The chain combines TRBV9 with TRBJ2-7, with 9 bases matching TRBD1. With V trimmed by 2 bases and J by 3 bases, 3 bases remained unmatched. The length of the CDR3 is 14 residues. Germline V CDR1 and CDR2: SGDLS, YYNGEE. The CDR3 DNA reads TGTGCCAGCAGCGTTAGGGACAGGGACTACGAGCAGTACTTC. It is translated as CASSVRDRDYEQYF.